Listed here is a single T cell receptor (beta chain). The sample is drawn from a study of blood T cell repertoires in COVID-19. Produced via immunoSEQ multiplex PCR; TCRdb's table is partial and in-frame only. Here the sample spans about 310,000 clones, around 87% being singletons. Germline CDR1 and CDR2: SEHNR and FQNEAQ (reference sequence). Deletions cut 3 bases from V and 2 bases from J, with 14 bases between. The CDR3 totals 17 residues. The V gene is TRBV7-9, the J gene TRBJ1-6, with D possibly TRBD1 on 5 matching bases. The TCR originated in a man aged 18 to 29 with active or convalescent COVID-19. The sample taken for sequencing was peripheral blood. The CDR3 region is CASSFNPLGPYNSPLHF. CDR3 nucleotides: TGTGCCAGCAGCTTCAACCCTTTGGGGCCCTATAATTCACCCCTCCACTTT.